The 9 T cell receptor beta chains below all came from one sample that was sequenced in a study of shared clonotypes between healthy human individuals. CD45RO negativity and positive selection for CCR7 defined naive CD8 cells, a population that excluded terminally differentiated effector memory CD45RA+ cells. The table came from immunoSEQ multiplex PCR; TCRdb's copy has only in-frame clones and leaves some out. The sample has hundreds of thousands of clones; roughly 96% are singletons. Sequences were obtained from naive CD8+ T cells sorted from blood. These receptors were collected from a man between 25 and 39 years old in good health.

In nucleotides, the CDR3 is TGCAGCGCAGGGCGAGTCGGGAGGATCTACAATGAGCAGTTCTTC. Its protein is CSAGRVGRIYNEQFF. J is TRBJ2-1 and V is TRBV29-1; TRBD2 aligns across 7 bases. The trim removed 7 bases at V and 3 bases at J, leaving 12 bases unmatched. In germline, CDR1 is SQVTM, CDR2 ANQGSEA. The CDR3 is 15 amino acids.

The chain links TRBV6-5 to TRBJ2-7; 8 bases are a match to TRBD2. CDR3 length: 16 residues. In germline, CDR1 is MNHEY, CDR2 SVGAGI. The V segment lost 0 bases and the J segment 5 bases; nucleotides outside the gene matches: 9. The CDR3 bases are TGTGCCAGCAGTTACTCGCCGTCGGGACTAGGGGACGAGCAGTACTTC. It encodes CASSYSPSGLGDEQYF.

This chain joins TRBV9 and TRBJ2-3; 11 bases agree with TRBD1. V shed 3 bases and J 6 bases; nucleotides not matched to a gene: 15. CDR3 size: 18 residues. Germline CDR1 is SGDLS and CDR2 is YYNGEE. The CDR3 here is CASSGGQGALLKSDTQYF. CDR3 DNA sequence: TGTGCCAGCAGCGGAGGACAGGGGGCGCTTTTAAAGTCGGATACGCAGTATTTT.

The CDR3 DNA is TGCGCCAGCAGTCCCTCGCGGGGGTCGGAGACCCAGTACTTC. Its translation: CASSPSRGSETQYF. J is TRBJ2-5 and V is TRBV23-1, with TRBD2 identical over 7 bases. TRBV23-1 is known as an ORF, though its function is uncertain. V shed 4 bases, J shed 5 bases, and the junction held 7 bases outside the gene matches. CDR3 length: 14 residues.

This clone occurred once. V usage is TRBV4-1 and J usage is TRBJ1-3; D is unclear. V dropped 2 bases and J dropped 4 bases, with 15 bases sitting between them. The germline gives CDR1 MGHRA, CDR2 YSYEKL. The CDR3 is 16 residues long. The CDR3 is CASSQSGPALGNTIYF. DNA of the CDR3: TGCGCCAGCAGCCAAAGTGGGCCCGCTCTGGGAAACACCATATATTTT.

This clone has a single count. V is TRBV7-9 and J is TRBJ2-7, with 7 bases identical to TRBD1. CDR3 length equals 16 residues. CDR1 is SEHNR and CDR2 is FQNEAQ in the germline V gene (reference sequence). Trimming removed 4 bases from V and 0 bases from J; junction bases left unmatched: 9. CDR3 nucleotides: TGTGCCAGCAGCTCTTCGACAGGGTTGAGCTCCTACGAGCAGTACTTC. Encoded protein: CASSSSTGLSSYEQYF.

This sequence joins TRBV7-8 and TRBJ2-3; D is uncertain. Germline-derived CDR1 and CDR2 are SGHVS and FQNEAQ. V was cut by 3 bases and J by 4 bases, with 14 bases left in between. CDR3 length: 15 amino acids. The CDR3 sequence is CASSLGLSTPDTQYF. The CDR3 nucleotides are TGTGCCAGCAGCTTGGGGTTGAGCACCCCAGATACGCAGTATTTT.

This CDR3 reads CASSYSTNGADTQYF. CDR3 sequence (DNA): TGTGCCAGCAGTTACTCTACCAATGGGGCAGATACGCAGTATTTT. The rearrangement links TRBV6-5 to TRBJ2-3; unclear D gene. V gave up 0 bases and J gave up 4 bases, with 11 bases separating them. The germline CDR1 and CDR2 sequences are MNHEY and SVGAGI. The CDR3 has 15 residues.

This chain joins TRBV9 and TRBJ2-1; TRBD2 agrees at 13 bases. The CDR3 has 14 residues. V was pared by 3 bases and J by 6 bases, with 0 bases of the junction left unmatched. CDR1 is SGDLS and CDR2 is YYNGEE in the germline V gene. The CDR3 DNA is TGTGCCAGCAGCGGACTAGCGGGAGGCAATGAGCAGTTCTTC. Translation: CASSGLAGGNEQFF.